The clone carrying this T cell receptor (beta chain) was observed a few times. What it binds is not known. This sample is drawn from a study of T cells in Graves' hyperthyroidism and ophthalmopathy. General observations from the study: Stable hyperthyroidism was told apart from ophthalmopathy by a model built on 13 V-J features.

RNA transcripts were the template for amplifying TCR beta CDR3 regions. The TCR CDR3 was amplified in a first-round RT-PCR using the HTBI primer set. MiXCR, applied by TCRdb to the multiplex PCR reads, yields one record per CDR3 protein. Among about 500,000 distinct CDR3 sequences listed, 15% to 20% were seen once. The V and J ends lost 6 bases and 0 bases respectively, with 11 bases between them. The CDR3 runs 14 residues. Germline lookup yields CDR1 KGHDR and CDR2 SFDVKD. The chain links TRBV24-1 to TRBJ2-7; D is uncertain. Specimen: blood. This sequence originates from a woman aged 18-29 years with Graves' ophthalmopathy. CDR3 sequence (DNA): TGTGCCACCAGTCCCCGAGGACCCTCCTACGAGCAGTACTTC. It encodes CATSPRGPSYEQYF.